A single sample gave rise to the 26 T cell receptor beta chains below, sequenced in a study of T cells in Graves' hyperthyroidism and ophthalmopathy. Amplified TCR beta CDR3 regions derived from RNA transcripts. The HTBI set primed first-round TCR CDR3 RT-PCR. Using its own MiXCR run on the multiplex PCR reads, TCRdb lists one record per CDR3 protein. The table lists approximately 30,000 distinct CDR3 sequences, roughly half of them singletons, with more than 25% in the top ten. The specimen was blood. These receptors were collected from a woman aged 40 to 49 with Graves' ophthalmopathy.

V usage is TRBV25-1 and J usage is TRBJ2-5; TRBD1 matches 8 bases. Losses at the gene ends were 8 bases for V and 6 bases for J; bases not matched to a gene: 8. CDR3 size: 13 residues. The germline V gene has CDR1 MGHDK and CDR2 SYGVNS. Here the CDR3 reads CASQDQGAKTQYF. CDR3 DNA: TGTGCCAGCCAAGACCAGGGGGCGAAGACCCAGTACTTC.

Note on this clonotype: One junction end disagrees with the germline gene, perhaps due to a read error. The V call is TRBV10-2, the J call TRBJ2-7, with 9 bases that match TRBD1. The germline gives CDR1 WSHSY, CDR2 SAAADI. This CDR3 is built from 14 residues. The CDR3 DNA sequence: TGCGCCAGCAAGACGGGACAGGGACCCTACGAGCGGTACTTC. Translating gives CASKTGQGPYERYF.

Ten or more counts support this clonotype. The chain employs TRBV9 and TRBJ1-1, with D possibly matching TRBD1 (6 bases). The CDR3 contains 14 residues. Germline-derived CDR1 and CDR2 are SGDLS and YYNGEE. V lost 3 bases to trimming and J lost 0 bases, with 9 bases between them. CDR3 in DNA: TGTGCCAGCAGCGGGACAGCTATGAACACTGAAGCTTTCTTT. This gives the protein CASSGTAMNTEAFF.

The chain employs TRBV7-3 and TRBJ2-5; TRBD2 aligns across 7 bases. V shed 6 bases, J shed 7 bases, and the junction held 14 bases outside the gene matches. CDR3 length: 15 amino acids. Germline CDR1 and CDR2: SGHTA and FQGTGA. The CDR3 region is CASSPGGGWRGTQYF. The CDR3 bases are TGTGCCAGCAGTCCGGGGGGAGGGTGGCGAGGGACCCAGTACTTC.

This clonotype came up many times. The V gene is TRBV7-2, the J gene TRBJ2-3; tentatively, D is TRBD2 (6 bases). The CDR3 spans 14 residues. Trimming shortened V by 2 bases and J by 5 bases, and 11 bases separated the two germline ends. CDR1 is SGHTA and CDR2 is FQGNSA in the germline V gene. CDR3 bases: TGTGCCAGCAGCTTAAATGCGGGGAGAGATACGCAGTATTTT. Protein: CASSLNAGRDTQYF.

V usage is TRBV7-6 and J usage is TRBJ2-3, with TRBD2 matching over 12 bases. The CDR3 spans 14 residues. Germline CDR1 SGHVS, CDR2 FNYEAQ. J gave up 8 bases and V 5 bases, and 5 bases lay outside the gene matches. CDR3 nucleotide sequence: TGTGCCAGCAGCCAGACTAGCGGGGGAGGTACGCAGTATTTT. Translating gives CASSQTSGGGTQYF.

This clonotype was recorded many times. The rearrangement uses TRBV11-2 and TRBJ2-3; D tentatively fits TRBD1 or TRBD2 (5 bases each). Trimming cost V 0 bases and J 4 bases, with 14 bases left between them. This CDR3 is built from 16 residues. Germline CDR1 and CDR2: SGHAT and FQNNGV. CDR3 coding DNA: TGTGCCAGCAGCTTAGAGGGACGTATTGGCGCAGATACGCAGTATTTT. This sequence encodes CASSLEGRIGADTQYF.

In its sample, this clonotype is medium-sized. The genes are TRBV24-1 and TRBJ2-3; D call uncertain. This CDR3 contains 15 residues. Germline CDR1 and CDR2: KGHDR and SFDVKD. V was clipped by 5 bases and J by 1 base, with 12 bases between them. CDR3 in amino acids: CATSAPAPRTDTQYF. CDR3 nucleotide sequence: TGTGCCACCAGTGCCCCGGCCCCGCGCACAGATACGCAGTATTTT.

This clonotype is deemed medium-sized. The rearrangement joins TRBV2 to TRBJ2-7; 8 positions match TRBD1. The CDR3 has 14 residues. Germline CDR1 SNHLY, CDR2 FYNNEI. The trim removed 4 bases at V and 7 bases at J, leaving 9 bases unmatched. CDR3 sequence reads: CASSGRTGTLEQYF. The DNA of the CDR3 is TGTGCCAGCAGTGGCAGGACAGGGACCTTAGAGCAGTACTTC.

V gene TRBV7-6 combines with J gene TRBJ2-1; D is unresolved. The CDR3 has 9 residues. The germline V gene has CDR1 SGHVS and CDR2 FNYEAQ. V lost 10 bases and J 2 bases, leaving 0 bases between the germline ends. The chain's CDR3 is CATYNEQFF. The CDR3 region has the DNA TGTGCCACCTACAATGAGCAGTTCTTC.

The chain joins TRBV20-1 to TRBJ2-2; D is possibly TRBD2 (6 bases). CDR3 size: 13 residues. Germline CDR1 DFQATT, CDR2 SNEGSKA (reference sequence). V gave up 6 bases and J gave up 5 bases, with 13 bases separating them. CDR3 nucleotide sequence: TGCAGTGCCGAGACTAGACTAACCGGGGAGCTGTTTTTT. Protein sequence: CSAETRLTGELFF.

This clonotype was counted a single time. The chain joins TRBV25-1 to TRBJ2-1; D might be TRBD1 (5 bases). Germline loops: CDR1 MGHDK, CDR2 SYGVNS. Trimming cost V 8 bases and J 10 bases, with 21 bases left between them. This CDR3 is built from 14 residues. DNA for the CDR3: TGTGCCAGCGGGGCTCGTGGAAACTTTGAGGAGCAGTTCTTC. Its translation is CASGARGNFEEQFF.

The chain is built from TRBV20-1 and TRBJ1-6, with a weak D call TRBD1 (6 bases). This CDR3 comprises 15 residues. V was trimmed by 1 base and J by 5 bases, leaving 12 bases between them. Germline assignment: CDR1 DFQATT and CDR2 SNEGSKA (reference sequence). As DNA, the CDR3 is TGCAGTGCTAGAGTCCCGGGGGCGGATAATTCACCCCTCCACTTT. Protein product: CSARVPGADNSPLHF.

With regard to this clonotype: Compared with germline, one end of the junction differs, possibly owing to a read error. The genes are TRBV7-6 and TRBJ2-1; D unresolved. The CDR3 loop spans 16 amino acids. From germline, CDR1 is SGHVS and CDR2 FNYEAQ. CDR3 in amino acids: CASSQDGVSLRPERFF. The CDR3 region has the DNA TGCGCCAGCAGCCAAGATGGTGTCTCATTGCGGCCTGAGCGGTTCTTC. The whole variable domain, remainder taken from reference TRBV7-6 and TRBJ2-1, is GAGVSQSPRYKVTKRGQDVALRCDPISGHVSLYWYRQALGQGPEFLTYFNYEAQQDKSGLPNDRFSAERPEGSISTLTIQRTEQRDSAMYRCASSQDGVSLRPERFFGPGTRLTVL.

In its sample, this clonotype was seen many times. CDR3 loop: CASSLTTTGELFF. The CDR3 bases are TGCGCCAGCAGCCTGACTACAACCGGGGAGCTGTTTTTT. The chain carries TRBV5-1 and TRBJ2-2; tentative D call: TRBD2 (5 bases). V dropped 4 bases and J dropped 5 bases, with 9 bases sitting between them. The CDR3 runs to 13 residues. CDR1 is SGHRS, CDR2 YFSETQ, per germline.

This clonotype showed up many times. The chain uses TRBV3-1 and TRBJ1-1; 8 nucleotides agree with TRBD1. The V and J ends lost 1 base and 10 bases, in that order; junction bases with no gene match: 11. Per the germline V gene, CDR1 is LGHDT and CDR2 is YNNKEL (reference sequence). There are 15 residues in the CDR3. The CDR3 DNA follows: TGTGCCAGCAGCCAAGGGGCAGGGCAGGGGGCAGGAGCTTTCTTT. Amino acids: CASSQGAGQGAGAFF. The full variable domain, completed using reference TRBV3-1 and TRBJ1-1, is DTAVSQTPKYLVTQMGNDKSIKCEQNLGHDTMYWYKQDSKKFLKIMFSYNNKELIINETVPNRFSPKSPDKAHLNLHINSLELGDSAVYFCASSQGAGQGAGAFFGQGTRLTVV.

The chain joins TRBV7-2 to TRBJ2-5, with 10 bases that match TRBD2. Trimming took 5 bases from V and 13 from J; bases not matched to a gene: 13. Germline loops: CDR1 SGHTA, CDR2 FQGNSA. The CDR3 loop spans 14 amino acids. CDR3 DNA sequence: TGTGCCAGCAGCCTACAAACTAGCGGGGCCCACGGGTACTTC. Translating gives CASSLQTSGAHGYF.

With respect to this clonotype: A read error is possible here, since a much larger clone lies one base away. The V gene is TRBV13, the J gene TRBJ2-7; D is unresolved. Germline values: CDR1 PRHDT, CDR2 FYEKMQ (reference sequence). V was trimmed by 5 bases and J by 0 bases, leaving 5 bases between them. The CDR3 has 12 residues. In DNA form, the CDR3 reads TGTGCCAGCAGCCAAGCCTCCTACGAGCAGTACTTC. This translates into CASSQASYEQYF.

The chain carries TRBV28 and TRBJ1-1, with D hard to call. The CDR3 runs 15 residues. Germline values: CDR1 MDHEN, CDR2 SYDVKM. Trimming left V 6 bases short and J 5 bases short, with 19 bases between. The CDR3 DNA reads TGTGCCAGCAGCAACGGCGGGTCCCCGGTGACTGAAGCTTTCTTT. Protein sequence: CASSNGGSPVTEAFF. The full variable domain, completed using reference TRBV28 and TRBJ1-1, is DVKVTQSSRYLVKRTGEKVFLECVQDMDHENMFWYRQDPGLGLRLIYFSYDVKMKEKGDIPEGYSVSREKKERFSLILESASTNQTSMYLCASSNGGSPVTEAFFGQGTRLTVV.

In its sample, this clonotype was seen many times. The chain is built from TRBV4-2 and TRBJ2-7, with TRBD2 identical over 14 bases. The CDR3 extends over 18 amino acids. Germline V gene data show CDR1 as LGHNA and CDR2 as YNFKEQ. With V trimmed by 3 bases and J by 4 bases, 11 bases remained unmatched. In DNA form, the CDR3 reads TGTGCCAGCAGCCAGACCGGGACTAGCGGGGGTGCCGCTTACGAGCAGTACTTC. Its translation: CASSQTGTSGGAAYEQYF.

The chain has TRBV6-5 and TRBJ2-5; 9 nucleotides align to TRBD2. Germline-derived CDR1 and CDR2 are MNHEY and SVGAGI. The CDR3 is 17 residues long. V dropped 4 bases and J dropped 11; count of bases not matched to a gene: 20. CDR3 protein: CASSLLALAGITDTQYF. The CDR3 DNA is TGTGCCAGCAGTTTATTAGCACTAGCGGGCATCACAGATACGCAGTACTTC.

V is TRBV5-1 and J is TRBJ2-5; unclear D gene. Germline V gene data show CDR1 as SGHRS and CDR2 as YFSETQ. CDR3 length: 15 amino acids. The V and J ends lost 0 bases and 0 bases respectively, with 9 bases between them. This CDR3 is CASSLGNAYQETQYF. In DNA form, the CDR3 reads TGCGCCAGCAGCTTGGGGAATGCGTACCAAGAGACCCAGTACTTC.

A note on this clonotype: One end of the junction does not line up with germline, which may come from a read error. Written as DNA, the CDR3 is TGCGCCAGCAGCCAAGTCCCCGCAATTAGGGGGCGCGGACTACCTGGCTGGGAGCAGTACTTC. Translating it yields CASSQVPAIRGRGLPGWEQYF. This sequence joins TRBV7-2 and TRBJ2-7; D is possibly TRBD1 (7 bases). Germline V gives CDR1 SGHTA, CDR2 FQGNSA. The CDR3 has 21 residues. Looking up the rest from reference TRBV7-2 and TRBJ2-7 gives the full variable domain: GAGVSQSPSNKVTEKGKDVELRCDPISGHTALYWYRQSLGQGLEFLIYFQGNSAPDKSGLPSDRFSAERTGGSVSTLTIQRTQQEDSAVYLCASSQVPAIRGRGLPGWEQYFGPGTRLTVT.

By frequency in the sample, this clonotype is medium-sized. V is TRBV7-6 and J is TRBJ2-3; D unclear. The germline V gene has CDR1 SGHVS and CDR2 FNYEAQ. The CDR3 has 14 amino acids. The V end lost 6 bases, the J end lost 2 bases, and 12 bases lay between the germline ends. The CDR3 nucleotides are TGTGCCAGCAGTATCCGACTGTACACAGATACGCAGTATTTT. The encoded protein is CASSIRLYTDTQYF.

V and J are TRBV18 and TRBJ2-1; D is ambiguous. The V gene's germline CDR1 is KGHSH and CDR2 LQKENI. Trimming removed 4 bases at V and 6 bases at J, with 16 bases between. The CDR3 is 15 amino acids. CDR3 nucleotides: TGTGCCAGCTCACTTGGAGTAGGAATTCCCAATGAGCAGTTCTTC. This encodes CASSLGVGIPNEQFF.

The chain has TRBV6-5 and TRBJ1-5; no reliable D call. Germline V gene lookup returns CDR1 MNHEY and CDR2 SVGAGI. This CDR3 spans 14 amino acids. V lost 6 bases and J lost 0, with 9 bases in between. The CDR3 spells CASSRTDSNQPQHF. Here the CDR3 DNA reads TGTGCCAGCAGCCGGACCGATAGCAATCAGCCCCAGCATTTT.